Below are 21 T cell receptor beta chains sequenced from a single sample in a study of CD8 T cells in ankylosing spondylitis. Each CDR3 protein gets one entry after TCRdb re-called the 5' RACE reads with MiXCR. The sample contains 200,000 or so distinct CDR3 sequences, 10% to 15% of which appear only once. The material sequenced was blood, either unsorted or a sorted T cell fraction (not recorded which). The receptors shown here come from a female donor with ankylosing spondylitis or in good health (not recorded which).

At least ten counts were recorded for this clonotype. This chain uses TRBV6-1 with TRBJ1-5; D not certain. Trimming cost V 2 bases and J 0 bases, with 8 bases left between them. The CDR3 runs 15 residues. CDR1 and CDR2 (germline): MNHNS, SASEGT. In nucleotides, the CDR3 is TGTGCCAGCAGTGAAATACAGAGTAGCAATCAGCCCCAGCATTTT. It translates to CASSEIQSSNQPQHF.

There are a few counts of this clonotype. The gene calls are TRBV12-3 or TRBV12-4 and TRBJ1-1; 8 bases are a match to TRBD1. The V segment lost 7 bases and the J segment 13 bases; nucleotides outside the gene matches: 11. The CDR3 sequence is 12 residues long. This CDR3 reads CASTRGGQDVFF. In nucleotides, the CDR3 is TGTGCCAGCACCCGGGGGGGACAGGACGTTTTCTTT.

V and J are TRBV7-9 and TRBJ2-2; D is perhaps TRBD2 (6 bases). Germline CDR1 SEHNR, CDR2 FQNEAQ (reference sequence). Deletions cut 5 bases from V and 1 base from J, with 14 bases between. The CDR3 sequence is 16 residues long. The DNA for the CDR3 is TGTGCCAGCAGCCCCGGAGGGCCTATGAACACCGGGGAGCTGTTTTTT. Translating it yields CASSPGGPMNTGELFF.

This clonotype was counted at least ten times. The chain employs TRBV29-1 and TRBJ1-3; D is possibly TRBD1 (5 bases). Germline V lookup: CDR1 SQVTM, CDR2 ANQGSEA. This CDR3 has 14 residues. Trimming stripped 7 bases from V and 3 bases from J, with 16 bases between. This CDR3 is CSGRGAGSGNTIYF. The CDR3 coding sequence is TGCAGCGGCCGAGGAGCAGGGAGTGGAAACACCATATATTTT.

The CDR3 loop reads CASSPWLGGVYNEQFF. As DNA, the CDR3 is TGTGCCAGCAGCCCCTGGCTGGGGGGGGTATACAATGAGCAGTTCTTC. The chain links TRBV28 to TRBJ2-1; 7 bases map to TRBD2. The CDR3 is 16 amino acids. After removal of 6 bases from V and 4 bases from J, the junction contained 12 bases not matched to a gene. From germline, CDR1 is MDHEN and CDR2 SYDVKM.

Comments on this clonotype: Relative to the germline gene, one junction end is altered; a read error may explain this. V gene TRBV25-1 combines with J gene TRBJ2-7, with 7 bases matching TRBD1. The CDR3 contains 14 residues. The germline gives CDR1 MGHDK, CDR2 SYGVNS. CDR3: CVSRLAGGSYEQYF. The CDR3 DNA sequence: TGTGTCAGCAGGTTGGCAGGGGGTTCCTACGAGCAGTACTTC.

This clonotype showed up just a few times. The chain links TRBV7-2 to TRBJ2-3, with no clear D. Germline V lookup: CDR1 SGHTA, CDR2 FQGNSA. The CDR3 runs to 14 residues. Trimming pared 7 bases from V and 2 bases from J, leaving 13 bases between. The CDR3 is CASTPSVYTDTQYF. The CDR3, as DNA: TGTGCCAGCACCCCTTCGGTGTACACAGATACGCAGTATTTT.

This clonotype was seen at least ten times. V is TRBV10-3 and J is TRBJ2-2, with D possibly matching TRBD1 (5 bases). CDR1 is ENHRY and CDR2 is SYGVKD in the germline V gene. There are 15 residues in the CDR3. V lost 2 bases and J 5 bases, leaving 12 bases between the germline ends. The CDR3 sequence is CAISEVSGATGELFF. CDR3 DNA: TGTGCCATCAGTGAGGTCTCTGGGGCGACCGGGGAGCTGTTTTTT.

Here the CDR3 DNA reads TGTGCCAGCAGCAGAGTTCAGGGGACCAACACCGGGGAGCTGTTTTTT. Its translation: CASSRVQGTNTGELFF. The V and J genes are TRBV7-9 and TRBJ2-2; perhaps TRBD1 as D (6 bases). Germline V gene sequence: CDR1 SEHNR, CDR2 FQNEAQ (reference sequence). The CDR3 is 16 amino acids. Trimming took off 5 bases at V and 2 bases at J, with 15 bases between the two ends.

This chain connects TRBV20-1 to TRBJ1-6; the match to TRBD1 covers 12 bases. Germline CDR1 reads DFQATT; CDR2 reads SNEGSKA (reference sequence). The CDR3 extends over 16 amino acids. J was trimmed by 5 bases and V by 2 bases; bases with no gene match: 4. The CDR3 nucleotides read TGCAGTGCTAGATGGGGACAGGGGGCCAATAATTCACCCCTCCACTTT. This codes for CSARWGQGANNSPLHF.

At least ten counts were recorded for this clonotype. The V call is TRBV5-1, the J call TRBJ2-3; D is uncertain. CDR1 and CDR2 from the germline V gene are SGHRS and YFSETQ. The CDR3 spans 14 residues. The germline V and J ends were trimmed by 5 bases and 0 bases, with 10 bases remaining between them. The CDR3 loop reads CASSSFASTDTQYF. CDR3 DNA sequence: TGCGCCAGCAGTTCTTTCGCTAGCACAGATACGCAGTATTTT.

This clonotype was seen repeatedly, ten times or more. A read error may produce the germline difference seen at one junction end. The rearrangement uses TRBV12-3 or TRBV12-4 and TRBJ1-2, with a weak D call TRBD1 (5 bases). The CDR3 spans 12 residues. The DNA of the CDR3 is TGTGCCAGCAGTATATACGGGGCCAGTAGTAACTTC. It is translated as CASSIYGASSNF.

To note about this clonotype: This may stem from a read error, because a much larger clone lies one nucleotide away. The rearrangement joins TRBV28 to TRBJ2-3; 8 bases are shared with TRBD2. The V and J ends lost 3 bases and 7 bases, in that order; junction bases with no gene match: 3. Germline CDR1 reads MDHEN; CDR2 reads SYDVKM. The CDR3 length is 13 residues. The CDR3 sequence: CASSFGGGHTQYF. CDR3 DNA: TGTGCCAGCAGTTTTGGCGGGGGGCATACGCAGTATTTT.

This clonotype was found a few times. V is TRBV4-2 and J is TRBJ2-1; D is unresolved. Germline V gene data show CDR1 as LGHNA and CDR2 as YNFKEQ. The CDR3 covers 14 residues. Trimming cost V 0 bases and J 13 bases, with 16 bases left between them. The CDR3 here is CASSQEYSSQSQFF. The CDR3 DNA follows: TGTGCCAGCAGCCAAGAGTATAGTTCCCAGTCCCAGTTCTTC.

This clonotype was recorded a few times. J is TRBJ2-7 and V is TRBV19, with a possible D match to TRBD1 (6 bases). Trimming shortened V by 3 bases and J by 2 bases, and 11 bases separated the two germline ends. Germline V lookup: CDR1 LNHDA, CDR2 SQIVND (reference sequence). CDR3 length equals 14 residues. CDR3 DNA sequence: TGTGCCAGTAGTATCATAGGGGGTACCTACGAGCAGTACTTC. Its translation: CASSIIGGTYEQYF. The variable domain in full, with the rest retrieved from reference TRBV19 and TRBJ2-7, is DGGITQSPKYLFRKEGQNVTLSCEQNLNHDAMYWYRQDPGQGLRLIYYSQIVNDFQKGDIAEGYSVSREKKESFPLTVTSAQKNPTAFYLCASSIIGGTYEQYFGPGTRLTVT.

The chain uses TRBV6-2 or TRBV6-3 and TRBJ2-1; TRBD2 agrees at 14 bases. This CDR3 has 17 residues. Looked up from germline, CDR1 is MNHEY and CDR2 is SVGEGT. Trimming removed 5 bases from V and 6 bases from J; junction bases left unmatched: 9. The CDR3 DNA is TGTGCCAGCAGTCCGAACCTGGGACTAGCGGGAGTCAATGAGCAGTTCTTC. It specifies CASSPNLGLAGVNEQFF.

This clonotype was recorded at least ten times. The CDR3 spells CASSQAGLAGVGTGELFF. Written as DNA, the CDR3 is TGCGCCAGCAGCCAGGCGGGACTAGCGGGAGTTGGCACCGGGGAGCTGTTTTTT. This chain uses TRBV4-1 with TRBJ2-2; 14 nucleotides align to TRBD2. CDR3 length: 18 amino acids. Germline lookup yields CDR1 MGHRA and CDR2 YSYEKL. Trimming cost V 3 bases and J 4 bases; bases outside gene matches: 7.

The chain combines TRBV3-1 with TRBJ2-1; possible D gene TRBD2, 5 bases. In germline, CDR1 is LGHDT, CDR2 YNNKEL (reference sequence). The CDR3 runs 13 residues. V was clipped by 3 bases and J by 9 bases, with 12 bases between them. The CDR3 region is CASSQGKRGEQFF. CDR3 bases: TGTGCCAGCAGCCAGGGGAAACGGGGTGAGCAGTTCTTC.

This clonotype was counted at least ten times. V is TRBV6-2 or TRBV6-3 and J is TRBJ1-2; a possible D gene is TRBD1 (5 bases). V shed 7 bases and J shed 3 bases, with 21 bases lying between them. This CDR3 is built from 16 residues. In germline, CDR1 is MNHEY, CDR2 SVGEGT. The DNA of the CDR3 is TGTGCCAGCAATGTGGCGAGGGGCACTCTCTACTATGGCTACACCTTC. Its protein product is CASNVARGTLYYGYTF.

This clonotype was counted ten times or more. The rearrangement links TRBV4-3 to TRBJ2-6; D is uncertain. Germline CDR1 and CDR2: LGHNA and YSLEER. The CDR3 consists of 15 residues. V dropped 2 bases and J dropped 3 bases, with 8 bases sitting between them. The CDR3 DNA follows: TGCGCCAGCAGCCAAAACCTTGATGGGGCCAACGTCCTGACTTTC. Translating gives CASSQNLDGANVLTF.

The chain recombines TRBV12-3 or TRBV12-4 with TRBJ2-3; 8 bases fit TRBD2. There are 14 residues in the CDR3. Trimming removed 3 bases from V and 5 bases from J; junction bases left unmatched: 4. The CDR3 sequence is CASSLGSGIDTQYF. Here the CDR3 DNA reads TGTGCCAGCAGTTTGGGTAGCGGGATAGATACGCAGTATTTT.